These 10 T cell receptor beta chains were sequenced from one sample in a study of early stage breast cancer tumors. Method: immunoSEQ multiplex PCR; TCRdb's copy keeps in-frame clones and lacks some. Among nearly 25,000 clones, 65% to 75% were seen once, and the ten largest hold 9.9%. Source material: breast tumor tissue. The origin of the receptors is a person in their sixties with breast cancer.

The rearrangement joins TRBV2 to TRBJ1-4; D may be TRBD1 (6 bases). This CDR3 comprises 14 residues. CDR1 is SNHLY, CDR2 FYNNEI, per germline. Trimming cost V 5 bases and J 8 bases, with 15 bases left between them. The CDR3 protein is CASSLQGNSEKLFF. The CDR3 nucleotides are TGTGCCAGCAGTCTACAGGGTAACTCCGAAAAACTGTTTTTT.

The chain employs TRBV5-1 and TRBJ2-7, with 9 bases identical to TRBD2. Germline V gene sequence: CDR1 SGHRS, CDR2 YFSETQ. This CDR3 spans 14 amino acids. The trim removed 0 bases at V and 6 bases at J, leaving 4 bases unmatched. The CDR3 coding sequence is TGCGCCAGCAGCTTGGCTGGGACTAGCTCCGAGCAGTACTTC. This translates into CASSLAGTSSEQYF.

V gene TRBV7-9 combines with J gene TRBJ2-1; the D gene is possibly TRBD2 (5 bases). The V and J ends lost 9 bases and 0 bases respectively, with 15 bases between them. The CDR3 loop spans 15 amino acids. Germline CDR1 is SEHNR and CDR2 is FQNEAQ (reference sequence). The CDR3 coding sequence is TGTGCCAGTGGAGGTAGAGAGAGCTCCTACAATGAGCAGTTCTTC. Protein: CASGGRESSYNEQFF. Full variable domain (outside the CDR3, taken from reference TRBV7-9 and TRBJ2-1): DTGVSQNPRHKITKRGQNVTFRCDPISEHNRLYWYRQTLGQGPEFLTYFQNEAQLEKSRLLSDRFSAERPKGSFSTLEIQRTEQGDSAMYLCASGGRESSYNEQFFGPGTRLTVL.

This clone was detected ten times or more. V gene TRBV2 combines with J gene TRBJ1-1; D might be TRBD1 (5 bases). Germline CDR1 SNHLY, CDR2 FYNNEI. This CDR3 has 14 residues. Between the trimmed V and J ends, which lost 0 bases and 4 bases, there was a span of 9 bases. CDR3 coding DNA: TGTGCCAGCAGTGAAGCGCGTGGGGCCACTGAAGCTTTCTTT. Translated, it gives CASSEARGATEAFF.

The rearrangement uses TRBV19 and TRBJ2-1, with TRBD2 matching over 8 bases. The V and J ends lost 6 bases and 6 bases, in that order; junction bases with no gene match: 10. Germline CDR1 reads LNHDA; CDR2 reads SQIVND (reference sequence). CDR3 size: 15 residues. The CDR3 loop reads CASSQAGEGFNEQFF. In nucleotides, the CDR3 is TGTGCCAGTAGCCAAGCGGGAGAGGGTTTCAATGAGCAGTTCTTC. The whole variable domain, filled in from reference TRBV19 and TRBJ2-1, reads DGGITQSPKYLFRKEGQNVTLSCEQNLNHDAMYWYRQDPGQGLRLIYYSQIVNDFQKGDIAEGYSVSREKKESFPLTVTSAQKNPTAFYLCASSQAGEGFNEQFFGPGTRLTVL.

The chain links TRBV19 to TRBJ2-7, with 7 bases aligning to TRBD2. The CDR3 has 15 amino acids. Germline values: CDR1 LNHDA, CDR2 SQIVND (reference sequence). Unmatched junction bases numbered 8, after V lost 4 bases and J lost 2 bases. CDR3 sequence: CASSKGTIWAYEQYF. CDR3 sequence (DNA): TGTGCCAGTAGTAAGGGGACTATCTGGGCCTACGAGCAGTACTTC.

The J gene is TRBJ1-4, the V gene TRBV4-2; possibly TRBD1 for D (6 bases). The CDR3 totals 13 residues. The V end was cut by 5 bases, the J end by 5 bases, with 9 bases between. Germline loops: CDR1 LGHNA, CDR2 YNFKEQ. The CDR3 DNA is TGTGCCAGCAGCGGGCAGGGGAATGAAAAACTGTTTTTT. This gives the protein CASSGQGNEKLFF.

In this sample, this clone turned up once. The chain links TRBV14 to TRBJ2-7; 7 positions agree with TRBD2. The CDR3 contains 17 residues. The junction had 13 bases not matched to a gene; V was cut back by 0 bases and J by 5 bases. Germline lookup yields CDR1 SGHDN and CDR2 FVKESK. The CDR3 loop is CASSQDIIGGRGDEQYF. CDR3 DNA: TGTGCCAGCAGCCAAGATATAATCGGGGGGAGAGGCGACGAGCAGTACTTC.

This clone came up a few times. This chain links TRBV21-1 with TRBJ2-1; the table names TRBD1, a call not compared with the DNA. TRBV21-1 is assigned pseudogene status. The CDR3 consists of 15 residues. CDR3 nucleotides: TGTGCCAGCAGCGGGAAGGGACAGGTATACAATGAGCAGTTCTTC. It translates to CASSGKGQVYNEQFF.

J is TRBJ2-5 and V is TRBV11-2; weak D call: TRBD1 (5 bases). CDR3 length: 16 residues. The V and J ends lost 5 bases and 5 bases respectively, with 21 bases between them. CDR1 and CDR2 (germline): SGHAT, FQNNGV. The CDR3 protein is CASSPGMGRVEETQYF. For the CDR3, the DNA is TGTGCCAGCAGCCCCGGCATGGGCAGGGTTGAGGAGACCCAGTACTTC.